Listed below are T cell receptor beta chains from one sample, sequenced in a study of cytotoxic CD8 clonotypes in ibrutinib-treated CLL. Measured with immunoSEQ multiplex PCR; TCRdb has only the in-frame clones, and not every one. Of around 250,000 clones listed, about three quarters are singletons. This specimen consisted of PBMCs, obtained after 24 months of ibrutinib treatment. These receptors were taken from a human donor with chronic lymphocytic leukemia. Each CDR3 is given with its conserved first and last residue. A D gene is named only where the DNA matches it firmly. A clone size is listed for some rows: how often the clone was seen (once, few, many), or a class if it is expanded.

V gene,D gene,J gene,clone size,CDR3 protein,CDR3 DNA
TRBV10-3,-,TRBJ2-3,-,CAINEGPDTQYF,TGTGCCATCAACGAAGGACCAGATACGCAGTATTTT
TRBV21-1,-,TRBJ1-2,-,CASSRSGLNYGYTF,TGTGCCAGCAGCCGGAGCGGCTTAAACTATGGCTACACCTTC
TRBV28,-,TRBJ1-5,-,CASSEVNQPQHF,TGTGCCAGCAGTGAAGTAAATCAGCCCCAGCATTTT
TRBV6-5,-,TRBJ1-2,-,CASSYEGGAGYGYTF,TGTGCCAGCAGTTACGAGGGGGGCGCTGGCTATGGCTACACCTTC
TRBV7-9,-,TRBJ2-1,-,CASSLAGAPYNEQFF,TGTGCCAGCAGCTTAGCGGGGGCTCCCTACAATGAGCAGTTCTTC
TRBV7-3,-,TRBJ2-1,-,CASSLGLENYNEQFF,TGTGCCAGCAGCTTAGGGCTAGAAAACTACAATGAGCAGTTCTTC
TRBV7-9,-,TRBJ2-3,-,CASSPFGGGDTQYF,TGTGCCAGCAGCCCCTTCGGGGGCGGAGATACGCAGTATTTT
TRBV15,TRBD1,TRBJ2-7,-,CATSSHKTGNYEQYF,TGTGCCACCAGCTCGCATAAGACAGGGAATTACGAGCAGTACTTC
TRBV6-6,-,TRBJ2-7,-,CASKGDYEQYF,TGTGCCAGCAAGGGGGACTACGAGCAGTACTTC
TRBV5-4,-,TRBJ2-1,-,CASSTTQSYNEQFF,TGTGCCAGCAGCACTACCCAATCTTACAATGAGCAGTTCTTC
TRBV11-3,TRBD2,TRBJ2-1,-,CASSSRLAGVNEQFF,TGTGCCAGCAGCTCTAGACTAGCGGGAGTCAATGAGCAGTTCTTC
TRBV9,TRBD1,TRBJ2-5,-,CASQRTGGRETQYF,TGTGCCAGCCAGAGGACAGGGGGTCGAGAGACCCAGTACTTC
TRBV4-2,-,TRBJ2-5,-,CASSRDLDQETQYF,TGTGCCAGCAGCCGGGACCTTGACCAAGAGACCCAGTACTTC
TRBV7-9,-,TRBJ2-1,few,CASSLARTFDPQFF,TGTGCCAGCAGCTTAGCACGCACCTTCGACCCTCAGTTCTTC
TRBV18,TRBD1,TRBJ2-7,-,CASSPTGTEQYF,TGTGCCAGCTCACCGACAGGGACCGAGCAGTACTTC
TRBV2,-,TRBJ1-5,-,CANSYQGNQPQHF,TGTGCCAACAGTTACCAAGGTAACCAGCCCCAGCATTTT
TRBV7-3,TRBD1,TRBJ1-1,-,CASSSRTGPAGTEAFF,TGTGCCAGCAGCTCTCGGACAGGGCCGGCGGGCACTGAAGCTTTCTTT
TRBV5-6,TRBD2,TRBJ2-3,-,CASSFFAARERTDTQYF,TGTGCCAGCAGCTTTTTCGCGGCGCGGGAGCGCACAGATACGCAGTATTTT
TRBV6-5,-,TRBJ2-7,few,CASRNTRGSYEQYF,TGTGCCAGCAGAAATACCAGGGGCTCCTACGAGCAGTACTTC
TRBV4-3,TRBD1,TRBJ1-1,few,CASSRNRGTEAFF,TGCGCCAGCAGCCGTAACAGGGGCACTGAAGCTTTCTTT
TRBV27,-,TRBJ1-5,-,CASSLMEGGNQPQHF,TGTGCCAGCAGTTTAATGGAGGGCGGCAATCAGCCCCAGCATTTT
TRBV4-1,TRBD1,TRBJ2-7,-,CASSQGTGDEQYF,TGCGCCAGCAGCCAAGGGACAGGGGATGAGCAGTACTTC
TRBV30,-,TRBJ2-3,few,CAFVPFMNF,TGTGCCTTTGTCCCATTTATGAATTTT
TRBV27,-,TRBJ1-4,few,CASSFFGEKLFF,TGTGCCAGCAGTTTTTTTGGTGAAAAACTGTTTTTT
TRBV5-6,-,TRBJ2-1,once,CASSLAGDEQFF,TGTGCCAGCAGCTTGGCAGGGGATGAGCAGTTCTTC
TRBV7-8,TRBD2,TRBJ2-7,-,CASSTGLNEYEQYF,TGTGCCAGCAGCACGGGACTAAATGAGTACGAGCAGTACTTC
TRBV19,-,TRBJ2-7,-,CASSIQLWQSEQYF,TGTGCCAGTAGTATCCAATTGTGGCAGTCCGAGCAGTACTTC
TRBV6-6,-,TRBJ1-1,-,CASSYVGRNTEAFF,TGTGCCAGCAGTTACGTAGGGCGGAACACTGAAGCTTTCTTT
TRBV2,-,TRBJ1-2,-,CASSENGGLEYGYTF,TGTGCCAGCAGTGAGAATGGGGGCCTTGAGTATGGCTACACCTTC
TRBV14,-,TRBJ2-5,once,CASSQDWGGLMLETQYF,TGTGCCAGCAGCCAAGATTGGGGAGGTCTCATGCTAGAGACCCAGTACTTC
TRBV9,-,TRBJ1-3,-,CASSVGLPDRFSGNTIYF,TGTGCCAGCAGCGTAGGTCTCCCCGACCGTTTCTCTGGAAACACCATATATTTT
TRBV7-9,TRBD1,TRBJ1-4,few,CASSGGTGTTEKLFF,TGTGCCAGCAGCGGGGGGACAGGGACGACTGAAAAACTGTTTTTT
TRBV7-9,-,TRBJ2-5,-,CASGQGDLGTQYF,TGTGCCAGCGGCCAGGGTGACCTTGGGACCCAGTACTTC
TRBV5-1,-,TRBJ1-5,-,CASSWTLNQPQHF,TGCGCCAGCAGTTGGACACTAAATCAGCCCCAGCATTTT
TRBV10-3,-,TRBJ1-2,-,CAISESQVNYGYTF,TGTGCCATCAGTGAGAGCCAGGTTAACTATGGCTACACCTTC
TRBV13,TRBD2,TRBJ2-7,-,CASSQDLPTSGSYEQYF,TGTGCCAGCAGCCAAGATTTACCGACTAGCGGGTCCTACGAGCAGTACTTC
TRBV6-1,-,TRBJ2-7,-,CASSVQAAYEQYF,TGTGCCAGCAGTGTCCAGGCGGCCTACGAGCAGTACTTC
TRBV6-5,TRBD1,TRBJ2-1,-,CASRPGQGDEQFF,TGTGCCAGCAGACCTGGACAGGGGGATGAGCAGTTCTTC
TRBV5-1,-,TRBJ2-5,-,CASSLGEGGETQYF,TGCGCCAGCAGCCTTGGTGAGGGCGGAGAGACCCAGTACTTC
TRBV5-4,-,TRBJ2-7,-,CASSLSSGAAGSYEQYF,TGTGCCAGCAGCTTGAGTTCAGGGGCCGCCGGCTCCTACGAGCAGTACTTC
TRBV7-2,TRBD2,TRBJ2-5,-,CASSSLQLAPAQRETQYF,TGTGCCAGCAGCTCCCTACAACTAGCGCCAGCCCAAAGAGAGACCCAGTACTTC
TRBV4-2,-,TRBJ1-1,-,CASSQGGNTEAFF,TGTGCCAGCAGCCAGGGGGGTAACACTGAAGCTTTCTTT
TRBV6-6,TRBD1,TRBJ2-1,-,CASIRDRAYNEQFF,TGTGCCAGCATCCGGGACAGGGCTTACAATGAGCAGTTCTTC
TRBV11-2,TRBD1,TRBJ1-1,once,CASSFYRDRSEAFF,TGTGCCAGCAGCTTTTACCGGGACAGGAGTGAAGCTTTCTTT
TRBV5-1,-,TRBJ2-1,-,CASSLVRDEQFF,TGCGCCAGCAGCTTGGTTCGGGATGAGCAGTTCTTC
TRBV9,TRBD2,TRBJ2-1,-,CASSPNSGNVASEQFF,TGTGCCAGCAGCCCTAATAGCGGGAACGTAGCCAGTGAGCAGTTCTTC
TRBV7-8,-,TRBJ2-1,-,CASSLDVGLGQFF,TGTGCCAGCAGCTTAGACGTGGGGTTGGGGCAGTTCTTC
TRBV5-1,TRBD2,TRBJ2-2,-,CASSSSGRSGGELFF,TGCGCCAGCAGCTCAAGCGGGAGGTCGGGCGGGGAGCTGTTTTTT
TRBV11-3,TRBD1,TRBJ2-1,-,CASSSGTGVVYEQFF,TGTGCCAGCAGCTCCGGGACAGGCGTCGTTTATGAGCAGTTCTTC
TRBV11-2,-,TRBJ2-1,-,CATRQEYNEQFF,TGTGCCACCCGACAAGAATACAATGAGCAGTTCTTC
TRBV2,-,TRBJ1-5,-,CASNRDSSNQPQHF,TGTGCCAGCAACAGGGATTCGAGCAATCAGCCCCAGCATTTT